This T cell receptor beta chain was identified in a study of T-cell reconstitution after alpha-beta-depleted transplantation in children. Library preparation (for TCRbeta) was performed with unique molecular identifiers. Each CDR3 protein gets one entry after TCRdb re-called the PCR reads with MiXCR. The table shows hundreds of thousands of distinct CDR3 sequences, with 18% occurring only once. The V gene's germline CDR1 is SGDLS and CDR2 YYNGEE. V lost 0 bases to trimming and J lost 11 bases; unmatched junction nucleotides: 10. The CDR3 consists of 15 residues. Sequencing was performed on PBMCs from the stem cell graft donor, taken from the stem cell graft. The TCR was taken from a human donor who donated a stem cell graft to a child with acute lymphoblastic leukemia. The chain joins TRBV9 to TRBJ2-7, with 11 bases fitting TRBD2. The CDR3 spells CASSVADTLAGGKYF. CDR3 bases: TGTGCCAGCAGCGTAGCTGATACGTTAGCGGGAGGGAAGTACTTC.